The clone carrying this T cell receptor beta chain was recorded a few times. Its cognate antigen is unknown. This entry comes from a study of CD8+ T cells in alopecia areata. The overall study: Treated patients were given 5 to 10 mg oral tofacitinib twice daily.

The CDR3 contains 18 residues. The V gene's germline CDR1 is SGHTA and CDR2 FQGNSA. General study findings and limits: Across lesional scalp, and particularly alopecia totalis/universalis, clonality surpassed that of normal scalp. In scalp samples, resident alphabeta T cells of normal skin are also sequenced.

Sequencing relied on a cDNA template that was reverse transcribed from extracted RNA. Profiling relied on immunoSEQ multiplex PCR, and the TCRdb table lists in-frame clones only, not all of them. The top ten clones hold roughly 16% of a sample with approximately 150,000 clones, 87% of them seen once. The genes are TRBV7-2 and TRBJ2-5; 9 positions agree with TRBD2. The J call may be in error: the DNA end matches TRBJ2-7 better. The TCR comes from a human donor with alopecia areata. The sequences come from CD8+ T cells sorted from blood, collected at week 0. CDR3 nucleotide sequence: TGTGCCAGCAGCTTAGCGCTTTCAGCGGGGGGTCTCTCCTACGAGCAGTACTTC. This codes for CASSLALSAGGLSYEQYF.